This entry features one TCR beta chain sequence. Study processing details: Amplification from reference gene primers served as the basis for estimated nucleated cell counts. Assay used: immunoSEQ multiplex PCR; TCRdb lists only in-frame clones, some missing. The DNA was the basis for D and trimming; V, J and clone size are from that table. The data contain under 200,000 clones, roughly 88% of them seen just once; the ten biggest clones take up 5.6%. The sample belongs to a study of blood T cell repertoires in COVID-19. About the research overall: PBMCs, B-cell-depleted T cells, or T cells provided the cDNA or gDNA that made up the material.

Trimming removed 4 bases from V and 10 bases from J; junction bases left unmatched: 10. The CDR3 sequence is 15 residues long. Germline CDR1 reads SEHNR; CDR2 reads FQNEAQ (reference sequence). Those who participated ranged in age from roughly 18 to 90 years and resided in 20 to 25 US areas. Assignment of participants to cohorts was predicated upon participant-reported clinical history. Sequenced input: PBMCs or T cells enriched from blood (not recorded which). The genes are TRBV7-9 and TRBJ1-5, with 10 bases aligning to TRBD1. This TCR was recovered from a man in his forties with acute COVID-19. CDR3 sequence (DNA): TGTGCCAGCAGCTCCGGGACAGGGGCCAGCCAACCCCAGCATTTT. It yields the protein CASSSGTGASQPQHF.